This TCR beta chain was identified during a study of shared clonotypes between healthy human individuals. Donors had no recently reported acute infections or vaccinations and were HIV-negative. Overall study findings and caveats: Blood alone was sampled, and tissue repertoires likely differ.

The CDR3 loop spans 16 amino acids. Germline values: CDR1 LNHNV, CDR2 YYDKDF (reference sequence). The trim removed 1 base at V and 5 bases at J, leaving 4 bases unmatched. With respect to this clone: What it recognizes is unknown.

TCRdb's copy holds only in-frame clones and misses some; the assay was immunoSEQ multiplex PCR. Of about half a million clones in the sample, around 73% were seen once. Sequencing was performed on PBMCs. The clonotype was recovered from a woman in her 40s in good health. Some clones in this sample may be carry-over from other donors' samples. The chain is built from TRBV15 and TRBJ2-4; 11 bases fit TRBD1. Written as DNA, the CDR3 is TGTGCCACCAGCAGAGGAAGGACAGGGGGCGAAAACATTCAGTACTTC. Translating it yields CATSRGRTGGENIQYF.